The clone carrying this T cell receptor (beta chain) was detected only a few times. Its antigen is currently unknown. Germline assignment: CDR1 SEHNR and CDR2 FQNEAQ (reference sequence). The CDR3 sequence is 12 residues long. The V and J ends lost 3 bases and 11 bases respectively, with 10 bases between them. This sample is drawn from a study of molecular identifiers for immune sequencing clone quantification. Overall study results and limits: Jurkat TCR RNA spiked in from one cell reportedly remained identifiable amid over 850,000 naive cells. Highly expanded clones may be undercounted when identical TCR molecules share barcodes. Over 99% of effector molecules, yet under 1% of naive-cell molecules, were held by clones above 20 RNA copies.

TCRdb reanalysed the PCR reads using MiXCR and keeps one entry per CDR3 protein. The data show approximately 550,000 distinct CDR3 sequences, about 25% seen once. Sequenced: naive CD8+ T cells from blood, with Jurkat cell RNA spiked in. Subset indicated: FACS-sorted CD8+CD4-CCR7+CD45RA+ naive T cells. V is TRBV7-9 and J is TRBJ1-4, with D possibly matching TRBD1 (5 bases). The origin of this receptor is a human donor in good health. Some libraries in this study had Jurkat cell RNA spiked in. The CDR3 nucleotides are TGTGCCAGCAGCTTCAGGGTACAGAAACTGTTTTTT. Translating gives CASSFRVQKLFF.